This T cell receptor beta chain originates from a study of CXCR3-negative and CXCR3-positive naive CD8 T cells. Study observations and caveats: Memory, not naive, CXCR3-negative and CXCR3-positive cells differed in TRBV-TRBJ usage.

In regard to this clonotype: The target antigen is unknown.

The authors made the TRB cDNA libraries by 5' RACE using UMI labels. No DNA is given; TCRdb re-called the 5' RACE reads and lists each CDR3 protein once. The table counts some 130,000 distinct CDR3 sequences; less than 0.55% lies in the top ten. This clonotype was obtained from a human donor in good health. Some clones in this sample may be carry-over from other donors' samples. Specimen: naive CXCR3- CD8+ T cells from blood. Described subset: CD45RO-CCR7+CD27+CD95- naive CD8+ T cells lacking CXCR3 (TNR3-).

The CDR3 protein is CASSFYPEDVGSQHF. J is TRBJ1-5 and V is TRBV5-1. CDR3 length equals 15 residues. Germline V gives CDR1 SGHRS, CDR2 YFSETQ.